This TCR beta chain was retrieved from a study of cytomegalovirus exposure and HLA in healthy donors. The study ran its PCR with 60 Vbeta and 13 Jbeta primers. Profiled with immunoSEQ multiplex PCR; TCRdb holds only in-frame clones, not every one. The table shows under 200,000 clones, with 84% occurring only once. This sequence originates from a boy between 10 and 17 years old in good health and CMV-seronegative. Sequenced material: PBMCs.

CDR3 DNA: TGTGCCTGGAGTTTGGACAGTTCGAACACTGAAGCTTTCTTT. Translated, it gives CAWSLDSSNTEAFF. This chain links TRBV30 with TRBJ1-1; D possibly corresponds to TRBD1 (6 bases). This CDR3 contains 14 residues. Germline V gives CDR1 GTSNPN, CDR2 SVGIG (reference sequence). With 2 bases removed from V and 1 base from J, the gap between germline ends came to 11 bases.